This T cell receptor beta chain was captured by sequencing in a study of CD8+CD57+ T cells in acquired aplastic anemia. Study background: Isolated CD4+ and CD8+ cells, once sorted, yielded DNA averaging about 3 ug. The average read count for CD4+ cells in healthy donors was some 9.9 million. Study-wide findings and caveats: Patients and controls had in common twenty-nine CD8+ CDR3 sequences. Significance was not reached for CD8+ Simpson's diversity between patients and controls.

A note on this clonotype: Its antigen is currently unknown.

TCR beta VDJ and CDR3 profiles were obtained from a genomic DNA template. Each CDR3 protein is one row after TCRdb ran MiXCR on the reads. The data hold 60,000 or so distinct CDR3 sequences, with 55% observed a single time. The origin of this receptor is a human donor in good health, serving as a control. Sequenced sample: sorted CD4+, CD8+, or CD8+CD57+ T cells (not recorded which) from PBMCs.

The CDR3 sequence: CASSGTGGACQPQHF. In DNA, the CDR3 is TGTGCCAGCAGCGGGACAGGGGGCGCTTGTCAGCCCCAGCATTTT. This chain uses TRBV2 with TRBJ1-5; 12 bases map to TRBD1. From germline, CDR1 is SNHLY and CDR2 FYNNEI. This CDR3 spans 15 amino acids. V lost 6 bases to trimming and J lost 6 bases; unmatched junction nucleotides: 6. Using reference TRBV2 and TRBJ1-5 for the parts outside the CDR3, the full variable domain is EPEVTQTPSHQVTQMGQEVILRCVPISNHLYFYWYRQILGQKVEFLVSFYNNEISEKSEIFDDQFSVERPDGSNFTLKIRSTKLEDSAMYFCASSGTGGACQPQHFGDGTRLSIL.